Many counts were recorded for the clone carrying this TCR beta chain. Its antigen is currently unknown. The sample is drawn from a study of blood T cells in healthy people across ages. The study, taken as a whole, reports: With age, beta diversity per million T cells declined roughly linearly, significantly by approximately 41.

CDR1 DFQATT and CDR2 SNEGSKA come from the germline V gene (reference sequence). The CDR3 is made up of 10 amino acids. Trimming stripped 6 bases from V and 5 bases from J, with 7 bases between. A second PCR of roughly 7 to 11 cycles used a sample-barcoded 5' primer and a J-beta primer mix. At least 3 million CDR3-containing paired-end reads were obtained per sample. TCRdb re-analysed the 5' RACE reads in MiXCR, keeping a single row per CDR3 protein. Here the sample spans about 930,000 distinct CDR3 sequences, about 28% being singletons. The same data also contributed to another study, on T cells of mothers and their children. This second study notes: Over 9.5 million TCR beta CDR3 reads were obtained from each mother, and several million from each child.

This TCR came from a middle-aged woman in good health. Specimen: blood. J is TRBJ1-2 and V is TRBV20-1; TRBD1 is a possible D gene (5 bases). CDR3: CSAPGYGYTF. CDR3 nucleotides: TGCAGTGCCCCAGGGTATGGCTACACCTTC.